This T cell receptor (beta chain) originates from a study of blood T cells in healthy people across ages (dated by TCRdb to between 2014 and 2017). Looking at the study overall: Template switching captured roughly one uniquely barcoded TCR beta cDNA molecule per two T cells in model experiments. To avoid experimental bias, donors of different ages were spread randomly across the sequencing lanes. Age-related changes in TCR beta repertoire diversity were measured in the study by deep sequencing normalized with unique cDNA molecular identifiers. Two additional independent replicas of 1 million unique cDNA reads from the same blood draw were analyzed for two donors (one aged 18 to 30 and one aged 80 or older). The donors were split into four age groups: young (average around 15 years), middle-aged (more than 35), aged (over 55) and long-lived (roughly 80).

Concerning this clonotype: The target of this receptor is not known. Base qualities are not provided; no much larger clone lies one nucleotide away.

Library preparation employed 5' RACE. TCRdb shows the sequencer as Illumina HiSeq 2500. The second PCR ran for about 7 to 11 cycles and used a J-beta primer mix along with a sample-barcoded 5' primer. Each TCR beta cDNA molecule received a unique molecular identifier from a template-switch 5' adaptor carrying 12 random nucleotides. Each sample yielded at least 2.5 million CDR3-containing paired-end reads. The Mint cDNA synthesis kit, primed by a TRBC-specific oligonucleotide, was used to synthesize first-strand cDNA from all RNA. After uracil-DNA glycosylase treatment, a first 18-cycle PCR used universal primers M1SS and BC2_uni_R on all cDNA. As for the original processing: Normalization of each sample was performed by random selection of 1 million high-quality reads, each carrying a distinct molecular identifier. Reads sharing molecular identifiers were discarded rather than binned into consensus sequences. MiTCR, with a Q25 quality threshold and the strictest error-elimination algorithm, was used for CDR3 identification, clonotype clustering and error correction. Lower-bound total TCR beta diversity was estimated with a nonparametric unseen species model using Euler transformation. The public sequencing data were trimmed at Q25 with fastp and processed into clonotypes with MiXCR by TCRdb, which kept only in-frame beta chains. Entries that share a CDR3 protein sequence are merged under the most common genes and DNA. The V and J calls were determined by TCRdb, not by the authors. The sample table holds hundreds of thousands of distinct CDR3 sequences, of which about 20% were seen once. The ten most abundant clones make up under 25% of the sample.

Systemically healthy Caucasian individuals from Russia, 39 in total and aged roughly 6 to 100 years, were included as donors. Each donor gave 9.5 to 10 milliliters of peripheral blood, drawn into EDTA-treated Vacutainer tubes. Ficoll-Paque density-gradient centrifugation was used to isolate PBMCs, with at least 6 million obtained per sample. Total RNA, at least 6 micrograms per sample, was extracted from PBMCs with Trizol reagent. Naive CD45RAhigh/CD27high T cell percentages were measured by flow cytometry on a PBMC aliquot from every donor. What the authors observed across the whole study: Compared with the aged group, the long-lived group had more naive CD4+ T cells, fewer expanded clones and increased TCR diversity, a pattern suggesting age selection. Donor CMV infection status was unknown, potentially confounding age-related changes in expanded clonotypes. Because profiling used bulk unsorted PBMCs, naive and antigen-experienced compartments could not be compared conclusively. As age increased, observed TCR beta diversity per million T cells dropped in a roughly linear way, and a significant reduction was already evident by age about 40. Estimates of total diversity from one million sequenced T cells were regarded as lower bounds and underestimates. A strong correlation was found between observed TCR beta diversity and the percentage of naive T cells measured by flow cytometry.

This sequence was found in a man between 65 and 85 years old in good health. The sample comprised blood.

CDR3 loop: CASSLALDSHGYTF. The DNA sequence is as follows: TGCGCCAGCAGCTTGGCCCTGGACAGTCATGGCTACACCTTC. Recombination joined TRBV5-1 with TRBJ1-2; TRBD1 is possibly the D segment (6 matching bases). Reading from cysteine to phenylalanine, the CDR3 counts 14 amino acids. The entry retains the CDR3 DNA only, 42 bases that are in frame from base 1. The germline V gene supplies CDR1 SGHRS and CDR2 YFSETQ. V gives up 0 bases and J gives up 6 bases, and the segment between their germline ends measures 12 bases.